Presented here are 6 T cell receptor beta chains from one specimen sequenced in a study of T cell repertoires in cytomegalovirus infection. TCRdb redid the calling of the reads with MiXCR, one entry per CDR3 protein. The sample holds 250,000 to 300,000 distinct CDR3 sequences; over 20% are singletons and the top ten take about 15%. The sequencing input was PBMCs. All receptors derive from a human donor in good health (CMV status not recorded). Some clones in this sample may be carry-over from other donors' samples.

This clonotype was seen a handful of times. The chain combines TRBV29-1 with TRBJ2-7; 7 positions agree with TRBD2. CDR1 is SQVTM, CDR2 ANQGSEA, per germline. V gave up 7 bases and J gave up 5 bases; unmatched junction bases: 14. This CDR3 has 14 amino acids. The CDR3 DNA follows: TGCAGCGGGGGGGACTACCCTTACAAGGACGAGCAGTACTTC. It yields the protein CSGGDYPYKDEQYF.

The chain joins TRBV11-2 to TRBJ2-3, with 8 bases matching TRBD2. Germline V CDR1 and CDR2: SGHAT, FQNNGV. J lost 13 bases, V lost 5 bases, and 11 bases had no gene match. This CDR3 is 13 amino acids long. CDR3 coding DNA: TGTGCCAGCAGCCGCGGCACGCGGGGGGCGGAGTATTTT. It translates to CASSRGTRGAEYF.

This clonotype was found a few times. The rearrangement links TRBV18 to TRBJ1-2; D ambiguous. The CDR3 is made up of 16 amino acids. Germline V gene sequence: CDR1 KGHSH, CDR2 LQKENI. The ends were cut back, 0 bases at V and 0 bases at J, with 11 bases in the middle. CDR3 sequence (DNA): TGTGCCAGCTCACCACCGGCGATGGGATCTAACTATGGCTACACCTTC. Its protein is CASSPPAMGSNYGYTF.

This clonotype was recorded a few times. The rearrangement joins TRBV7-3 to TRBJ2-2; TRBD2 aligns across 7 bases. The germline V gene has CDR1 SGHTA and CDR2 FQGTGA. Trimming removed 1 base from V and 1 base from J; junction bases left unmatched: 6. The CDR3 is 17 residues long. CDR3 residues: CASSLMGLAVNTGELFF. The CDR3 nucleotides read TGTGCCAGCAGCTTAATGGGGCTAGCGGTGAACACCGGGGAGCTGTTTTTT.

This clonotype has a count of ten or more. In DNA, the CDR3 is TGTGCCAGCAGCTTAGGTGGCGGGTGGAGTCACTCCTACGAGCAGTACTTC. Protein sequence: CASSLGGGWSHSYEQYF. The chain uses TRBV7-2 and TRBJ2-7; possible D gene TRBD2, 5 bases. V lost 1 base, J lost 0 bases, and 16 bases lay in between. The length of the CDR3 is 17 residues. Germline V gene data show CDR1 as SGHTA and CDR2 as FQGNSA.

V and J are TRBV7-2 and TRBJ2-4; tentatively, D is TRBD1 or TRBD2 (5 bases each). The germline V and J ends were trimmed by 5 bases and 0 bases, with 11 bases remaining between them. The CDR3 spans 15 residues. CDR1 and CDR2 (germline): SGHTA, FQGNSA. This chain's CDR3 is CASSPVGGAKNIQYF. CDR3 DNA: TGTGCCAGCAGCCCGGTTGGGGGAGCCAAAAACATTCAGTACTTC.